Listed here are 12 T cell receptor beta chains from one sample, sequenced in a study of identical twins. TCRdb independently ran MiXCR on the 5' RACE reads; one entry per CDR3 protein. This sample yields about 100,000 distinct CDR3 sequences, of which roughly 6% are seen a single time; less than 15% belongs to the top ten. Sequencing was done on a sample of memory T cells sorted from blood. The receptors derive from a woman between 50 and 59 years old in good health.

This clonotype was found many times. The chain combines TRBV3-1 with TRBJ2-3; D uncertain. Looked up from germline, CDR1 is LGHDT and CDR2 is YNNKEL (reference sequence). The CDR3 is 14 residues long. The V and J ends lost 4 bases and 3 bases respectively, with 11 bases between them. The CDR3 here is CASSPFRRTDTQYF. Written as DNA, the CDR3 is TGTGCCAGCAGCCCCTTCCGGAGAACAGATACGCAGTATTTT.

This clonotype came up many times. This rearrangement joins TRBV10-2 to TRBJ2-1, with 8 bases that match TRBD2. Trimming cost V 7 bases and J 7 bases; bases outside gene matches: 9. CDR1 is WSHSY and CDR2 is SAAADI in the germline V gene. The CDR3 extends over 14 amino acids. In nucleotides, the CDR3 is TGCGCCAGCACTGGTAGCGGGAATGGAAATGAGCAGTTCTTC. This codes for CASTGSGNGNEQFF.

This chain connects TRBV9 to TRBJ2-3; the match to TRBD2 covers 15 bases. V was clipped by 4 bases and J by 0 bases; unmatched bases: 6. This CDR3 has 18 amino acids. Per the germline V gene, CDR1 is SGDLS and CDR2 is YYNGEE. The CDR3 here is CASSPGTSGRLSTDTQYF. DNA for the CDR3: TGTGCCAGCAGCCCAGGGACTAGCGGGAGGCTAAGCACAGATACGCAGTATTTT.

This clonotype occurred many times. The V call is TRBV29-1, the J call TRBJ1-3, with D possibly TRBD1 on 6 matching bases. CDR1 and CDR2 from the germline V gene are SQVTM and ANQGSEA. V gave up 5 bases and J gave up 4 bases, with 12 bases separating them. The CDR3 sequence is 13 residues long. CDR3 amino acids: CSVWVQGGNTIYF. In nucleotides, the CDR3 is TGCAGCGTTTGGGTACAGGGAGGAAACACCATATATTTT.

The chain combines TRBV24-1 with TRBJ2-7, with 8 bases that match TRBD2. CDR1 KGHDR and CDR2 SFDVKD come from the germline V gene. Germline trimming cut 0 bases from V and 5 bases from J; bases unmatched to any gene: 5. The CDR3 has 15 amino acids. In nucleotides, the CDR3 is TGTGCCACCAGTGATTTGAGGAGCGGGAGAAACGAGCAGTACGTC. Residues: CATSDLRSGRNEQYV.

This clonotype has ten or more counts. The chain carries TRBV3-1 and TRBJ2-1; TRBD2 aligns across 7 bases. The CDR3 consists of 14 residues. The ends lost 6 bases at V and 7 bases at J; junction bases unmatched: 9. From germline, CDR1 is LGHDT and CDR2 YNNKEL (reference sequence). For the CDR3, the DNA is TGTGCCAGCAGTTCACTAGCGTCTGGTAATGAGCAGTTCTTC. It is translated as CASSSLASGNEQFF.

The chain has TRBV5-1 and TRBJ2-3; possibly TRBD2 for D (6 bases). Germline CDR1 reads SGHRS; CDR2 reads YFSETQ. The CDR3 extends over 16 amino acids. Between the trimmed V and J ends, which lost 0 bases and 0 bases, there was a span of 11 bases. This CDR3 reads CASSLAGAGSTDTQYF. CDR3 coding DNA: TGCGCCAGCAGCTTGGCCGGGGCGGGGAGCACAGATACGCAGTATTTT.

V is TRBV7-2 and J is TRBJ2-1, with 12 bases fitting TRBD2. V lost 2 bases, J lost 10 bases, and 6 bases stayed unmatched. CDR1 and CDR2 from the germline V gene are SGHTA and FQGNSA. The CDR3 runs to 15 residues. CDR3 bases: TGTGCCAGCAGCTTAAAGTCTAGCGGGAGGGGGGAGCAGTTCTTC. Translating gives CASSLKSSGRGEQFF.

The chain employs TRBV19 and TRBJ2-3; D gene ambiguous. The CDR3 totals 12 residues. Deletions cut 3 bases from V and 11 bases from J, with 12 bases between. CDR1 is LNHDA, CDR2 SQIVND, per germline (reference sequence). In nucleotides, the CDR3 is TGTGCCAGTAGTATCATCGGCGGTGGGCAGTATTTT. This gives the protein CASSIIGGGQYF.

This sequence joins TRBV7-3 and TRBJ2-4, with D possibly matching TRBD2 (5 bases). This CDR3 has 14 residues. The germline V gene encodes CDR1 SGHTA and CDR2 FQGTGA. With 5 bases removed from V and 6 bases from J, the gap between germline ends came to 14 bases. As DNA, the CDR3 is TGTGCCAGCAGCCTCTACGAGGGATCAAACATTCAGTACTTC. Residues: CASSLYEGSNIQYF. The variable domain in full, completed from reference TRBV7-3 and TRBJ2-4, reads GAGVSQTPSNKVTEKGKYVELRCDPISGHTALYWYRQSLGQGPEFLIYFQGTGAADDSGLPNDRFFAVRPEGSVSTLKIQRTERGDSAVYLCASSLYEGSNIQYFGAGTRLSVL.

This clonotype was detected a few times. The chain uses TRBV20-1 and TRBJ1-5, with D tentatively TRBD1 (6 bases). CDR1 and CDR2 from the germline V gene are DFQATT and SNEGSKA (reference sequence). CDR3 length: 13 residues. V was shortened by 5 bases and J by 5 bases, with 13 bases between the two germline ends. The CDR3 spells CSALQGRDQPQHF. As DNA, the CDR3 is TGCAGTGCTCTACAGGGAAGAGATCAGCCCCAGCATTTT.

This clonotype was seen ten or more times. This chain joins TRBV29-1 and TRBJ2-7; the D is unclear. Trimming shortened V by 2 bases and J by 2 bases, and 4 bases separated the two germline ends. The CDR3 length is 11 residues. Germline loops: CDR1 SQVTM, CDR2 ANQGSEA. The CDR3 here is CSVERTYEQYF. CDR3 sequence (DNA): TGCAGCGTTGAACGGACCTACGAGCAGTACTTC.